These 27 T cell receptor beta chains were all obtained from the same sample, sequenced in a study of CD8 T cells in ankylosing spondylitis. TCRdb processed the 5' RACE reads anew with MiXCR; each CDR3 protein has one entry. This table has roughly 700,000 distinct CDR3 sequences, around 17% appearing once. These TCRs are of unknown antigen specificity. Regarding the study as a whole: A motif of eight highly homologous TCR beta variants was seen as apparently characteristic of ankylosing spondylitis blood.

Sequencing was performed on blood, either unsorted or a sorted T cell fraction (not recorded which). The receptor set was obtained from a male donor with ankylosing spondylitis.

This clonotype was detected only a few times. The rearrangement uses TRBV12-3 or TRBV12-4 and TRBJ2-2; D ambiguous. CDR3 size: 14 residues. V lost 5 bases to trimming and J lost 7 bases, with 14 bases between them. CDR3 in amino acids: CASSRLGFSGELFF. CDR3 in DNA: TGTGCCAGCAGTAGACTGGGGTTCAGCGGGGAGCTGTTTTTT.

The chain couples TRBV5-1 to TRBJ2-1, with a tentative D call TRBD2 (6 bases). The germline V gene encodes CDR1 SGHRS and CDR2 YFSETQ. This CDR3 spans 15 amino acids. V lost 0 bases to trimming and J lost 5 bases, with 12 bases between them. This CDR3 is CASSLVTSNDNEQFF. The DNA for the CDR3 is TGCGCCAGCAGCTTGGTGACTAGTAACGACAATGAGCAGTTCTTC.

This clonotype was seen more than once but under ten times. This chain connects TRBV20-1 to TRBJ2-7, with D possibly being TRBD1 or TRBD2 (5 bases each). The CDR3 is 14 amino acids. Germline V gives CDR1 DFQATT, CDR2 SNEGSKA (reference sequence). V shed 3 bases and J shed 3 bases, with 15 bases lying between them. The CDR3 spells CSASMGPNGYEQYF. DNA of the CDR3: TGCAGTGCTAGCATGGGACCCAACGGCTACGAGCAGTACTTC.

This clonotype was counted between two and nine times. V is TRBV4-2 and J is TRBJ2-2; TRBD2 matches 9 bases. The V segment lost 6 bases and the J segment 5 bases; nucleotides outside the gene matches: 16. Germline CDR1 and CDR2: LGHNA and YNFKEQ. The CDR3 contains 18 residues. The CDR3 loop reads CASSSKGVAGVETGELFF. CDR3 nucleotide sequence: TGTGCCAGCAGTTCTAAGGGGGTAGCGGGAGTAGAAACCGGGGAGCTGTTTTTT.

The genes are TRBV2 and TRBJ1-4; TRBD1 might be the D (6 bases). CDR3 length equals 14 residues. V was trimmed by 6 bases and J by 8 bases, leaving 16 bases between them. CDR1 is SNHLY and CDR2 is FYNNEI in the germline V gene. The CDR3 DNA reads TGTGCCAGCAGGGGAATACAGGGTTGGGAAAAACTGTTTTTT. Its translation: CASRGIQGWEKLFF.

V gene TRBV2 combines with J gene TRBJ1-5, with a weak D call TRBD1 (6 bases). This CDR3 is built from 15 residues. V was clipped by 6 bases and J by 7 bases, with 19 bases between them. The V gene's germline CDR1 is SNHLY and CDR2 FYNNEI. The CDR3 reads CASRATGKGEQPQHF. In DNA form, the CDR3 reads TGTGCCAGCAGGGCGACAGGTAAAGGTGAACAGCCCCAGCATTTT.

This rearrangement joins TRBV2 to TRBJ2-7; D is unresolved. The germline V and J ends were trimmed by 8 bases and 1 base, with 15 bases remaining between them. Germline CDR1 is SNHLY and CDR2 is FYNNEI. CDR3 length: 14 residues. CDR3 coding DNA: TGTGCCAGCGATGTGTCAGACCCGTCCTACGAGCAGTACTTC. Translated: CASDVSDPSYEQYF.

This clonotype was counted many times. The rearrangement uses TRBV4-3 and TRBJ2-7; D is unclear. The germline V gene encodes CDR1 LGHNA and CDR2 YSLEER. Deletions cut 0 bases from V and 0 bases from J, with 9 bases between. CDR3 size: 15 residues. The CDR3 DNA reads as TGCGCCAGCAGCCAAGACAGAGATCCCTCCTACGAGCAGTACTTC. Its translation is CASSQDRDPSYEQYF.

The chain has TRBV12-3 or TRBV12-4 and TRBJ1-1; no firm D call. The CDR3 length is 12 residues. V was cut by 3 bases and J by 7 bases, with 9 bases left in between. The CDR3 region has the DNA TGTGCCAGCAGTTTTTTGAGGAGTGAAGCTTTCTTT. This gives the protein CASSFLRSEAFF.

The rearrangement uses TRBV15 and TRBJ1-4; D is unresolved. The CDR3 sequence is 17 residues long. V was cut by 0 bases and J by 3 bases, with 14 bases left in between. Germline lookup yields CDR1 LNHNV and CDR2 YYDKDF (reference sequence). The CDR3 bases are TGTGCCACCAGCAGAGAAACAGCCCTACGACCTAATGAAAAACTGTTTTTT. It translates to CATSRETALRPNEKLFF.

This clonotype has just a few counts. The chain employs TRBV20-1 and TRBJ1-5, with TRBD1 as a possible D gene (6 bases). CDR1 DFQATT and CDR2 SNEGSKA come from the germline V gene (reference sequence). This CDR3 is built from 17 residues. V dropped 1 base and J dropped 2 bases, with 18 bases sitting between them. CDR3 loop: CSARVRGAPKGNQPQHF. CDR3 bases: TGCAGTGCTAGAGTTCGGGGGGCCCCGAAGGGCAATCAGCCCCAGCATTTT.

This chain links TRBV4-2 with TRBJ2-5, with 9 nucleotides matching TRBD2. Germline V gene data show CDR1 as LGHNA and CDR2 as YNFKEQ. The CDR3 consists of 17 residues. J was trimmed by 4 bases and V by 0 bases; bases with no gene match: 9. The CDR3 sequence: CASSQDPSSGSGETQYF. In DNA form, the CDR3 reads TGTGCCAGCAGCCAAGATCCGAGTAGCGGGAGTGGAGAGACCCAGTACTTC.

This clonotype appeared a few times. A much larger clone sits a single nucleotide away, making a read error possible. The rearrangement links TRBV7-9 to TRBJ2-7; perhaps TRBD1 as D (6 bases). Germline values: CDR1 SEHNR, CDR2 FQNEAQ (reference sequence). The CDR3 has 13 residues. Trimming removed 2 bases from V and 3 bases from J, with 8 bases in between. CDR3 in amino acids: CASSLQTGYEQYF. Here the CDR3 DNA reads TGTGCCAGCAGCTTACAGACAGGCTACGAGCAGTACTTC.

The CDR3 DNA reads TGTGCCAGCAGTTTGCCCCCCGGGGCTAGCGGGAGGACGTCCTACAATGAGCAGTTCTTC. Translating gives CASSLPPGASGRTSYNEQFF. This sequence joins TRBV12-3 or TRBV12-4 and TRBJ2-1, with 11 bases fitting TRBD2. The CDR3 totals 20 residues. Trimming took 3 bases from V and 1 from J; bases not matched to a gene: 14.

This clonotype came up many times. The chain has TRBV29-1 and TRBJ1-4, with D tentatively TRBD1 (5 bases). The CDR3 length is 12 residues. Germline CDR1 is SQVTM and CDR2 is ANQGSEA. Deletions cut 5 bases from V and 7 bases from J, with 11 bases between. The CDR3 here is CSVYQRGEKLFF. CDR3 nucleotides: TGCAGCGTTTACCAGAGGGGTGAAAAACTGTTTTTT.

This sequence joins TRBV4-1 and TRBJ1-1; D uncertain. The V end lost 4 bases, the J end lost 1 base, and 16 bases lay between the germline ends. CDR1 and CDR2 from the germline V gene are MGHRA and YSYEKL. The CDR3 totals 16 residues. CDR3 residues: CASSPRPGSENTEAFF. As DNA, the CDR3 is TGCGCCAGCAGCCCTCGACCGGGGTCCGAGAACACTGAAGCTTTCTTT.

The rearrangement links TRBV4-3 to TRBJ2-2, with TRBD2 matching 7 bases. Trimming cost V 0 bases and J 5 bases; bases outside gene matches: 9. CDR3 length: 17 residues. Per the germline V gene, CDR1 is LGHNA and CDR2 is YSLEER. The CDR3 loop is CASSQDRAWEGTGELFF. CDR3 in DNA: TGCGCCAGCAGCCAAGATCGGGCGTGGGAGGGGACCGGGGAGCTGTTTTTT.

V and J are TRBV28 and TRBJ2-7; D is unclear. The CDR3 consists of 13 residues. V lost 1 base, J lost 4 bases, and 8 bases lay in between. Looked up from germline, CDR1 is MDHEN and CDR2 is SYDVKM. The CDR3 bases are TGTGCCAGCAGTTTATCGGACGGTTACGAGCAGTACTTC. It is translated as CASSLSDGYEQYF.

This clonotype turned up a few times. The chain joins TRBV7-9 to TRBJ2-7; 9 bases map to TRBD1. Germline V lookup: CDR1 SEHNR, CDR2 FQNEAQ (reference sequence). J was trimmed by 4 bases and V by 10 bases; bases with no gene match: 5. This CDR3 comprises 12 residues. The CDR3 region is CATGQGGYEQYF. The DNA for the CDR3 is TGTGCCACGGGACAGGGTGGGTACGAGCAGTACTTC.

This clonotype was observed a few times. The chain uses TRBV18 and TRBJ2-5, with 8 bases that match TRBD1. The CDR3 has 16 amino acids. CDR1 is KGHSH and CDR2 is LQKENI in the germline V gene. The ends lost 6 bases at V and 0 bases at J; junction bases unmatched: 9. CDR3 loop: CASSPDRGDYQETQYF. In DNA, the CDR3 is TGTGCCAGCTCCCCCGACAGGGGAGATTACCAAGAGACCCAGTACTTC. Variable domain in full (rest from reference TRBV18 and TRBJ2-5): NAGVMQNPRHLVRRRGQEARLRCSPMKGHSHVYWYRQLPEEGLKFMVYLQKENIIDESGMPKERFSAEFPKEGPSILRIQQVVRGDSAAYFCASSPDRGDYQETQYFGPGTRLLVL.

This chain uses TRBV28 with TRBJ2-6, with 7 nucleotides matching TRBD1. Germline loops: CDR1 MDHEN, CDR2 SYDVKM. The CDR3 covers 15 residues. V gave up 5 bases and J gave up 4 bases; unmatched junction bases: 5. The CDR3 is CASSAQGSGANVLTF. CDR3 in DNA: TGTGCCAGCAGTGCACAGGGGTCCGGGGCCAACGTCCTGACTTTC.

J is TRBJ2-1 and V is TRBV6-2 or TRBV6-3; 8 bases fit TRBD2. Germline lookup yields CDR1 MNHEY and CDR2 SVGEGT. The CDR3 contains 19 residues. Trimming took 6 bases from V and 2 from J; bases not matched to a gene: 18. CDR3 nucleotides: TGTGCCAGCAGCTCGAGAATGTGGGGGAGCGGGAGTGCCTACAATGAGCAGTTCTTC. Translation: CASSSRMWGSGSAYNEQFF.

The table lists this clonotype with many counts. In DNA, the CDR3 is TGTGCCAGCAGCTTACTTCAAACACAGGGGGCAGAATCCGAGCAGTACTTC. This codes for CASSLLQTQGAESEQYF. This chain connects TRBV7-2 to TRBJ2-7; 9 bases fit TRBD1. The CDR3 covers 17 residues. The germline gives CDR1 SGHTA, CDR2 FQGNSA. Losses at the gene ends were 2 bases for V and 6 bases for J; bases not matched to a gene: 14.

The rearrangement uses TRBV7-9 and TRBJ2-2, with D hard to call. This CDR3 spans 13 amino acids. V was clipped by 1 base and J by 5 bases, with 5 bases between them. Germline V gene lookup returns CDR1 SEHNR and CDR2 FQNEAQ (reference sequence). CDR3 sequence reads: CASSLVETGELFF. In DNA form, the CDR3 reads TGTGCCAGCAGCTTAGTCGAAACCGGGGAGCTGTTTTTT.

The rearrangement joins TRBV20-1 to TRBJ1-5; D is uncertain. The V end lost 0 bases, the J end lost 7 bases, and 10 bases lay between the germline ends. CDR1 is DFQATT and CDR2 is SNEGSKA in the germline V gene (reference sequence). The CDR3 has 13 amino acids. The CDR3 DNA reads as TGCAGTGCTAGAGATTACCTTGGGCAGCCCCAGCATTTT. Translation: CSARDYLGQPQHF.

This clonotype came up many times. The gene calls are TRBV3-1 and TRBJ2-2; D may be TRBD2 (6 bases). The CDR3 consists of 15 residues. V gave up 7 bases and J gave up 5 bases, with 17 bases separating them. CDR1 LGHDT and CDR2 YNNKEL come from the germline V gene (reference sequence). The CDR3 spells CASTPGGVRTGELFF. The DNA of the CDR3 is TGTGCCAGCACCCCCGGGGGAGTTCGTACCGGGGAGCTGTTTTTT.

This clonotype was seen only a few times. This chain's CDR3 is CASSEYLAGDYGYTF. The CDR3 bases are TGTGCCAGCAGTGAATACTTGGCGGGGGACTATGGCTACACCTTC. V and J are TRBV2 and TRBJ1-2; perhaps TRBD1 as D (5 bases). Per the germline V gene, CDR1 is SNHLY and CDR2 is FYNNEI. The V gene lost 2 bases and the J gene lost 3 bases, with 13 bases spanning the gap. This CDR3 spans 15 amino acids.